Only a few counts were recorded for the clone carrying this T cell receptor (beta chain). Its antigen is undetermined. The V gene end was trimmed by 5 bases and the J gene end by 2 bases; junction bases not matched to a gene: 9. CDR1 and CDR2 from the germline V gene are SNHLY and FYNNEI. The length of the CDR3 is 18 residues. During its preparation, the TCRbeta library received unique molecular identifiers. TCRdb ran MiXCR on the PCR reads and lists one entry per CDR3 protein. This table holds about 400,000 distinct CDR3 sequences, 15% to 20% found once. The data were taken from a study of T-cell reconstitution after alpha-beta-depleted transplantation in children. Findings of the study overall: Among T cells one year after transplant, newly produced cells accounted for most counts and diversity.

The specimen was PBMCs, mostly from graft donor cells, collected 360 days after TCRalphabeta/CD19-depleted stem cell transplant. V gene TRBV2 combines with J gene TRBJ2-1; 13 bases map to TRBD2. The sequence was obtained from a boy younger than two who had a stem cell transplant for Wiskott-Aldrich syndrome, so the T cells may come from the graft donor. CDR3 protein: CASSPQRLAGGPYNEQFF. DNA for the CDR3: TGTGCCAGCAGTCCACAGCGACTAGCGGGGGGCCCCTACAATGAGCAGTTCTTC.